This T cell receptor (beta chain) was sequenced during a study of chemoradiotherapy in HPV16-positive cancers. TCRdb's table, derived via immunoSEQ multiplex PCR, lists solely in-frame clones and lacks some. The sample includes 12,000 or so clones, 76% of them seen just once. The germline V and J ends were trimmed by 7 bases and 0 bases, with 15 bases remaining between them. This CDR3 is 16 amino acids long. Germline V gives CDR1 MNHEY, CDR2 SMNVEV (reference sequence). The sample was taken from a patient who underwent chemoradiotherapy. This rearrangement joins TRBV27 to TRBJ2-2; D possibly corresponds to TRBD1 (5 bases). The source is a human donor with HPV-associated anogenital cancer. In DNA form, the CDR3 reads TGTGCCAGCACCTTGTTTTGGGGCGCGAACACCGGGGAGCTGTTTTTT. Translating it yields CASTLFWGANTGELFF.